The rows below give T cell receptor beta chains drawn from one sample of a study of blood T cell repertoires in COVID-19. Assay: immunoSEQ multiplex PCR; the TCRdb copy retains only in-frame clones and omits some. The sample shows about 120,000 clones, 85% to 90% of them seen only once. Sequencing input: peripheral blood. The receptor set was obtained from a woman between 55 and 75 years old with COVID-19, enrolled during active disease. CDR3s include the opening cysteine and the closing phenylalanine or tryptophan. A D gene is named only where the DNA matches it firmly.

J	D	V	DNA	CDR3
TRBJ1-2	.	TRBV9	TGTGCCAGCGGGGGGGCGATTAACTATGGCTACACCTTC	CASGGAINYGYTF
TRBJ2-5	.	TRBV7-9	TGTGCCAGCAGCCCGAGGATCAGGACAAGAGAGACCCAGTACTTC	CASSPRIRTRETQYF
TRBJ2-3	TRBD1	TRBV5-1	TGCGCCAGCAGCCCCGGACAGGAGGCAGATACGCAGTATTTT	CASSPGQEADTQYF
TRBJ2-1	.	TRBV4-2	TGTGCCAGCAGCCACAACCGCGGAGGTAACAATGAGCAGTTCTTC	CASSHNRGGNNEQFF
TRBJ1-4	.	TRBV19	TGTGCCAGTAGTATTACGGTCGATGAAAAACTGTTTTTT	CASSITVDEKLFF
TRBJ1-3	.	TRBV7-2	TGTGCCAGCAGCTTAGTGGGGGGAGGGGAGTCTGGAAACACCATATATTTT	CASSLVGGGESGNTIYF
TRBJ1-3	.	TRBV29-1	TGCAGCGTTGCCCTAACTGGAAACACCATATATTTT	CSVALTGNTIYF
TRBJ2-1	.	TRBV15	TGTGCCACCAGCAGAGAAGCTTCCTACAATGAGCAGTTCTTC	CATSREASYNEQFF
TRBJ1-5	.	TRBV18	TGTGCCAGCTCACCCGGAACAGGGAACAATCAGCCCCAGCATTTT	CASSPGTGNNQPQHF
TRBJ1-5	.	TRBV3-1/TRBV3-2	TGTGCCAGCAGCCATAGCCGGAGAAGGTATAGCAATCAGCCCCAGCATTTT	CASSHSRRRYSNQPQHF
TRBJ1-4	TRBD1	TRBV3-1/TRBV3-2	TGTGCCAGCAGCCAAGACGGGACAGGGTGGTCGGGAGGGGAAAAACTGTTTTTT	CASSQDGTGWSGGEKLFF
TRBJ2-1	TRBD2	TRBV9	TGTGCCAGCAGTCAAACCCCGGGACTAGCGGTCCACAATGAGCAGTTCTTC	CASSQTPGLAVHNEQFF
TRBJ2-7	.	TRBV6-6	TGTGCCAGCAGGCACACTGGGACACAAACCTCCTACGAGCAGTACTTC	CASRHTGTQTSYEQYF
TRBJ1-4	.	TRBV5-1	TGCGCCAGCAGCTTGGCTTCCGATGAAAAACTGTTTTTT	CASSLASDEKLFF